These 21 T cell receptor beta chains came from one sample sequenced in a study of blood T cell repertoires in COVID-19. The protocol was immunoSEQ multiplex PCR, while the TCRdb copy is restricted to in-frame clones and leaves out a portion. Of 180,000 or so clones detected, around 83% appear once; the ten largest clones hold about 0.98%. The sample taken for sequencing was peripheral blood. These receptors all come from a man between 18 and 29 years old with acute or convalescent COVID-19.

The chain links TRBV9 to TRBJ2-4; tentative D call: TRBD1 (6 bases). CDR1 is SGDLS and CDR2 is YYNGEE in the germline V gene. The CDR3 is 18 amino acids. V lost 4 bases to trimming and J lost 1 base, with 21 bases between them. CDR3 sequence reads: CASSPRPQGISAKNIQYF. CDR3 bases: TGTGCCAGCAGCCCTCGGCCCCAGGGGATATCGGCCAAAAACATTCAGTACTTC.

This clone showed up just once. V is TRBV3-1 (or the pseudogene TRBV3-2) and J is TRBJ1-2; the D is unclear. V dropped 4 bases and J dropped 6 bases, with 18 bases sitting between them. From germline, CDR1 is LGHDT and CDR2 YNNKEL (reference sequence). The CDR3 loop spans 15 amino acids. CDR3 region: CASSPWSELTNGYTF. The DNA for the CDR3 is TGTGCCAGCAGCCCCTGGAGTGAACTAACTAATGGCTACACCTTC.

The J gene is TRBJ2-3, the V gene TRBV30; TRBD1 agrees at 7 bases. This CDR3 is built from 13 residues. V lost 1 base and J lost 3; bases outside the gene matches: 1. CDR1 GTSNPN and CDR2 SVGIG come from the germline V gene (reference sequence). The CDR3 DNA is TGTGCCTGGAGTGGACAGGGAACAGATACGCAGTATTTT. Amino acid sequence: CAWSGQGTDTQYF. The whole variable domain, remainder taken from reference TRBV30 and TRBJ2-3, is SQTIHQWPATLVQPVGSPLSLECTVEGTSNPNLYWYRQAAGRGLQLLFYSVGIGQISSEVPQNLSASRPQDRQFILSSKKLLLSDSGFYLCAWSGQGTDTQYFGPGTRLTVL.

The rearrangement joins TRBV6-1 to TRBJ2-5; D unclear. The CDR3 totals 14 residues. Trimming took off 1 base at V and 0 bases at J, with 6 bases between the two ends. Looked up from germline, CDR1 is MNHNS and CDR2 is SASEGT. In DNA form, the CDR3 reads TGTGCCAGCAGTGAAGGGAGAGACCAAGAGACCCAGTACTTC. This gives the protein CASSEGRDQETQYF.

The rearrangement joins TRBV9 to TRBJ1-5; 7 bases match TRBD1. The germline gives CDR1 SGDLS, CDR2 YYNGEE. This CDR3 is 16 amino acids long. V shed 1 base, J shed 3 bases, and the junction held 7 bases outside the gene matches. CDR3 coding DNA: TGTGCCAGCAGCGTAACTGGGACAGAAACCAATCAGCCCCAGCATTTT. Its protein is CASSVTGTETNQPQHF.

The chain combines TRBV18 with TRBJ2-7; tentatively, D is TRBD2 (6 bases). This CDR3 has 12 residues. Trimming took off 6 bases at V and 6 bases at J, with 12 bases between the two ends. Germline V lookup: CDR1 KGHSH, CDR2 LQKENI. The CDR3 nucleotides are TGTGCCAGCTCTCTCGGGGACTCCGAGCAGTACGTC. Protein product: CASSLGDSEQYV.

The chain couples TRBV2 to TRBJ2-1, with 10 bases that match TRBD2. The CDR3 consists of 17 residues. Losses at the gene ends were 4 bases for V and 7 bases for J; bases not matched to a gene: 13. Germline V gene lookup returns CDR1 SNHLY and CDR2 FYNNEI. This chain's CDR3 is CASSGDLAGGAYNEQFF. For the CDR3, the DNA is TGTGCCAGCAGTGGGGACTTAGCGGGGGGCGCATATAATGAGCAGTTCTTC.

This clone appeared a single time. This chain connects TRBV6-4 to TRBJ2-2; D might be TRBD2 (5 bases). This CDR3 region has 12 residues. Per the germline V gene, CDR1 is MRHNA and CDR2 is SNTAGT. V lost 8 bases, J lost 6 bases, and 10 bases lay in between. The CDR3 sequence is CASRDGAGELFF. The CDR3 nucleotides are TGTGCCAGCCGGGATGGGGCCGGGGAGCTGTTTTTT.

The chain combines TRBV12-3 or TRBV12-4 with TRBJ2-1; a possible D gene is TRBD2 (5 bases). The V end was cut by 9 bases, the J end by 8 bases, with 17 bases between. CDR3 length: 13 residues. CDR3 in DNA: TGTGCCAGTTGTGCTCCCCCGGGGTATGAGCAGTTCTTC. Translated, it gives CASCAPPGYEQFF.

This rearrangement joins TRBV18 to TRBJ2-7; 7 bases are a match to TRBD1. This CDR3 is 13 amino acids long. Germline-derived CDR1 and CDR2 are KGHSH and LQKENI. V trimming: 3 bases; J trimming: 6 bases; junction bases outside the gene matches: 5. For the CDR3, the DNA is TGTGCCAGCTCACCGGGCAGGGGGAGCGAGCAGTACGTC. It codes for CASSPGRGSEQYV.

This rearrangement joins TRBV30 to TRBJ1-1; 8 bases agree with TRBD1. The CDR3 sequence is 13 residues long. Germline V lookup: CDR1 GTSNPN, CDR2 SVGIG (reference sequence). Germline trimming cut 1 base from V and 6 bases from J; bases unmatched to any gene: 4. CDR3 nucleotide sequence: TGTGCCTGGAGTGAGGGACAGGCGGCTGAAGCTTTCTTT. This encodes CAWSEGQAAEAFF.

This sequence joins TRBV6-5 and TRBJ2-7, with D possibly TRBD1 on 6 matching bases. Germline V gene sequence: CDR1 MNHEY, CDR2 SVGAGI. V dropped 6 bases and J dropped 12 bases, with 15 bases sitting between them. The CDR3 spans 11 residues. The CDR3 is CASRIQGWRYV. As DNA, the CDR3 is TGTGCCAGCAGGATACAGGGTTGGCGGTACGTC.

V and J are TRBV7-8 and TRBJ1-5, with 7 bases lining up with TRBD1. V gave up 3 bases and J gave up 0 bases; unmatched junction bases: 8. Germline loops: CDR1 SGHVS, CDR2 FQNEAQ. This CDR3 contains 17 residues. The CDR3 is CASSLERQGRSNQPQHF. Here the CDR3 DNA reads TGTGCCAGCAGCTTGGAGAGACAGGGCCGTAGCAATCAGCCCCAGCATTTT.

V gene TRBV2 combines with J gene TRBJ1-1; D is ambiguous. Germline assignment: CDR1 SNHLY and CDR2 FYNNEI. CDR3 length: 11 residues. Trimming removed 6 bases from V and 13 bases from J, with 15 bases in between. The CDR3 sequence: CASSPLKNGFF. As DNA, the CDR3 is TGTGCCAGCAGCCCACTAAAGAACGGTTTCTTT.

The rearrangement links TRBV30 to TRBJ1-6, with a possible D match to TRBD1 (5 bases). V was pared by 3 bases and J by 7 bases, with 13 bases between. The germline gives CDR1 GTSNPN, CDR2 SVGIG (reference sequence). The CDR3 consists of 14 residues. DNA of the CDR3: TGTGCCTGGAGACAGGTCGAAGGGAATTCACCCCTCCACTTT. Translation gives CAWRQVEGNSPLHF. Full variable domain (rest looked up from reference TRBV30 and TRBJ1-6): SQTIHQWPATLVQPVGSPLSLECTVEGTSNPNLYWYRQAAGRGLQLLFYSVGIGQISSEVPQNLSASRPQDRQFILSSKKLLLSDSGFYLCAWRQVEGNSPLHFGNGTRLTVT.

V is TRBV5-4 and J is TRBJ1-1, with 9 bases aligning to TRBD1. V lost 6 bases, J lost 6 bases, and 9 bases stayed unmatched. CDR3 length equals 14 residues. Germline V CDR1 and CDR2: SGHNT, YYREEE (reference sequence). The CDR3 DNA is TGTGCCAGCACCTTCGGGACAGGGTTCTCTGAAGCTTTCTTT. Amino acids: CASTFGTGFSEAFF.

This clone appeared a few times. V usage is TRBV27 and J usage is TRBJ1-6; the match to TRBD1 covers 8 bases. Germline loops: CDR1 MNHEY, CDR2 SMNVEV (reference sequence). V was clipped by 5 bases and J by 9 bases; unmatched bases: 9. The CDR3 consists of 15 residues. The CDR3 loop is CASSPRTGTGSPLHF. The CDR3, as DNA: TGTGCCAGCAGTCCACGGACAGGGACGGGTTCACCCCTCCACTTT.

The chain carries TRBV3-1 (or the pseudogene TRBV3-2) and TRBJ2-2; D is uncertain. The length of the CDR3 is 15 residues. The germline V gene has CDR1 LGHDT and CDR2 YNNKEL (reference sequence). V shed 0 bases and J shed 3 bases, with 8 bases lying between them. CDR3 amino acids: CASSQDYRHTGELFF. CDR3 sequence (DNA): TGTGCCAGCAGCCAAGATTACAGACACACCGGGGAGCTGTTTTTT.

V is TRBV14 and J is TRBJ2-5; D gene ambiguous. V shed 2 bases and J shed 5 bases, with 15 bases lying between them. Germline V CDR1 and CDR2: SGHDN, FVKESK. The CDR3 covers 15 residues. CDR3 sequence reads: CASSQLQEPQETQYF. CDR3 in DNA: TGTGCCAGCAGCCAACTTCAGGAACCTCAGGAGACCCAGTACTTC.

This chain connects TRBV19 to TRBJ1-2; no clear D gene. Trimming left V 7 bases short and J 6 bases short, with 15 bases between. The CDR3 is 13 amino acids. CDR1 and CDR2 from the germline V gene are LNHDA and SQIVND (reference sequence). CDR3 sequence: CASTPPGVNGYTF. For the CDR3, the DNA is TGTGCCAGTACCCCCCCCGGAGTGAATGGCTACACCTTC.

V gene TRBV27 combines with J gene TRBJ1-5; 9 nucleotides match TRBD1. The CDR3 is made up of 13 amino acids. J gave up 7 bases and V 5 bases, and 3 bases lay outside the gene matches. The V gene's germline CDR1 is MNHEY and CDR2 SMNVEV (reference sequence). CDR3 coding DNA: TGTGCCAGCAGTCCGGGACAGGGCCAGCCCCAGCATTTT. It encodes CASSPGQGQPQHF.